These T cell receptor beta chains were read from a single sample in a study of cytomegalovirus exposure and HLA in healthy donors. Measured with immunoSEQ multiplex PCR; TCRdb has only the in-frame clones, and not every one. The table records 120,000 or so clones, 88% of them present only once. The sample consisted of PBMCs. The receptors derive from a woman aged 25-40 years in good health and CMV-seropositive. The CDR3 runs from the conserved cysteine through the conserved F or W. Fields, in order: D gene, V gene, J gene, CDR3 protein, CDR3 DNA. A D gene is named only where the DNA matches it firmly.

d_call: .
v_call: TRBV18
j_call: TRBJ2-7
cdr3_aa: CASSPKRVPFSYEQYF
cdr3_nt: TGTGCCAGCTCACCCAAGAGGGTTCCATTCTCCTACGAGCAGTACTTC

d_call: .
v_call: TRBV4-3
j_call: TRBJ1-6
cdr3_aa: CASSTVNSPLHF
cdr3_nt: TGCGCCAGCTCCACGGTTAATTCACCCCTCCACTTT

d_call: .
v_call: TRBV11-3
j_call: TRBJ2-5
cdr3_aa: CASSYQQGETQYF
cdr3_nt: TGTGCCAGCAGCTACCAGCAGGGAGAGACCCAGTACTTC

d_call: TRBD2
v_call: TRBV4-1
j_call: TRBJ2-4
cdr3_aa: CASSQLGLARNIQYF
cdr3_nt: TGCGCCAGCAGCCAGCTCGGACTAGCGAGAAACATTCAGTACTTC

d_call: .
v_call: TRBV2
j_call: TRBJ1-5
cdr3_aa: CASSAQGPSQPQHF
cdr3_nt: TGTGCCAGCAGTGCACAGGGCCCCAGTCAGCCCCAGCATTTT

d_call: .
v_call: TRBV19
j_call: TRBJ2-1
cdr3_aa: CASTDAYGGDEQFF
cdr3_nt: TGTGCCAGTACCGATGCCTACGGAGGGGATGAGCAGTTCTTC

d_call: .
v_call: TRBV5-6
j_call: TRBJ1-5
cdr3_aa: CASSLAGDLEPQHF
cdr3_nt: TGTGCCAGCAGCTTAGCAGGGGACCTTGAGCCCCAGCATTTT

d_call: TRBD1
v_call: TRBV5-5
j_call: TRBJ2-5
cdr3_aa: CASSLVATGLGETQYF
cdr3_nt: TGTGCCAGCAGCTTGGTTGCGACAGGGTTGGGTGAGACCCAGTACTTC

d_call: TRBD1
v_call: TRBV10-3
j_call: TRBJ2-7
cdr3_aa: CAISETEDRYEQYF
cdr3_nt: TGTGCCATCAGTGAAACCGAGGACAGGTACGAGCAGTACTTC

d_call: .
v_call: TRBV4-3
j_call: TRBJ2-5
cdr3_aa: CASSQEVQGKSETQYF
cdr3_nt: TGCGCCAGCAGCCAAGAAGTCCAGGGGAAGTCAGAGACCCAGTACTTC

d_call: .
v_call: TRBV21-1
j_call: TRBJ1-2
cdr3_aa: CASSLHRGRASGYTF
cdr3_nt: TGTGCCAGCAGCCTTCACAGGGGACGAGCTAGTGGCTACACCTTC

d_call: .
v_call: TRBV6-1
j_call: TRBJ1-5
cdr3_aa: CASRYSNQPQHF
cdr3_nt: TGTGCCAGCAGGTATAGCAATCAGCCCCAGCATTTT

d_call: TRBD1
v_call: TRBV6-1
j_call: TRBJ1-3
cdr3_aa: CASSEVPGQGSGNTIYF
cdr3_nt: TGTGCCAGCAGTGAAGTCCCGGGACAGGGTTCAGGAAACACCATATATTTT